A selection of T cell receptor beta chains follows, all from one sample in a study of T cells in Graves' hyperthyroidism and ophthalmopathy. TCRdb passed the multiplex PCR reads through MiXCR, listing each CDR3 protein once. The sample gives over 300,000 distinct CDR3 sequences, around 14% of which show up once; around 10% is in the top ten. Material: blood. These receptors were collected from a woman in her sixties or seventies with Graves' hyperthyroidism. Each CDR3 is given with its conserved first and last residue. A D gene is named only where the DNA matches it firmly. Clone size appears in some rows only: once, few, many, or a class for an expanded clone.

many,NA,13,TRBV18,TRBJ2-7,CASSLEGTYEQYF,TGTGCCAGCTCACTCGAGGGGACCTACGAGCAGTACTTC
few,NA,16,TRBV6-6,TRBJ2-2,CASSYSHSFNTGELFF,TGTGCCAGCAGTTACTCCCACAGTTTCAACACCGGGGAGCTGTTTTTT
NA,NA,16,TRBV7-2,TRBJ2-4,CASSLGWRGAKNIQYF,TGTGCCAGCAGCTTAGGGTGGAGGGGCGCCAAAAACATTCAGTACTTC
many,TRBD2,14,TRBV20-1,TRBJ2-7,CSARRSGSLYEQYF,TGCAGTGCTAGAAGGAGCGGGAGTCTGTACGAGCAGTACTTC
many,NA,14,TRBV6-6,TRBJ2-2,CASSYTEATGELFF,TGTGCCAGCAGTTACACGGAAGCGACCGGGGAGCTGTTTTTT
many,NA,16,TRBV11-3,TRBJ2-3,CASSLGAEARTDTQYF,TGTGCCAGCAGCCTCGGAGCGGAGGCGCGCACAGATACGCAGTATTTT
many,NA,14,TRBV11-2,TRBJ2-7,CASSVLMGGYEQYF,TGTGCCAGCAGCGTTCTTATGGGCGGGTACGAGCAGTACTTC
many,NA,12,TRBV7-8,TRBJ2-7,CASSLVGFEQYF,TGTGCCAGCAGCTTAGTAGGATTTGAGCAGTACTTC
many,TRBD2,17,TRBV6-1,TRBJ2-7,CASSAIRLAASSYEQYF,TGTGCCAGCAGTGCTATAAGACTAGCGGCTAGCTCCTACGAGCAGTACTTC
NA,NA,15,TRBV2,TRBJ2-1,CASSERVMSYNEQFF,TGTGCCAGCAGTGAACGGGTGATGTCCTACAATGAGCAGTTCTTC
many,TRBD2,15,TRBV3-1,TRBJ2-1,CASSQGWREGNEQFF,TGTGCCAGCAGCCAAGGGTGGCGGGAGGGCAATGAGCAGTTCTTC
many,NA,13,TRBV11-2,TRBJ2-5,CASSPPRRETQYF,TGTGCCAGCAGCCCCCCCCGGCGAGAGACCCAGTACTTC
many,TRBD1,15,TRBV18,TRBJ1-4,CASSLAQGAYEKLFF,TGTGCCAGCTCACTCGCACAGGGGGCCTACGAAAAACTGTTTTTT
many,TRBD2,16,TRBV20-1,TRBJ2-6,CSAAPGLPSGANVLTF,TGCAGTGCAGCGCCGGGACTACCCTCTGGGGCCAACGTCCTGACTTTC
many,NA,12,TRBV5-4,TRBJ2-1,CASSLSGNEQFF,TGTGCCAGCAGCTTAAGCGGGAATGAGCAGTTCTTC
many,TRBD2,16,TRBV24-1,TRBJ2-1,CATSDFREGPLGEQFF,TGTGCCACCAGTGATTTTAGGGAGGGGCCCCTGGGAGAGCAGTTCTTC
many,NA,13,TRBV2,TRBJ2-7,CASSEGASYEQYF,TGTGCCAGCAGTGAAGGGGCAAGCTACGAGCAGTACTTC
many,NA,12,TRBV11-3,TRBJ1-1,CASSLDRVAAFF,TGTGCCAGCAGCTTAGATCGAGTTGCAGCTTTCTTT
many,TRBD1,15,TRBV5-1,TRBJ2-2,CASTWDSPNTGELFF,TGCGCCAGCACCTGGGACAGTCCGAACACCGGGGAGCTGTTTTTT
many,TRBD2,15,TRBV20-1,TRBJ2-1,CSARDWTSGSNEQFF,TGCAGTGCTAGAGACTGGACTAGCGGGAGCAATGAGCAGTTCTTC
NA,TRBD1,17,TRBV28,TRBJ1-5,CASSLISGTGWNQPQHF,TGTGCCAGCAGTTTAATCTCCGGGACAGGATGGAATCAGCCCCAGCATTTT
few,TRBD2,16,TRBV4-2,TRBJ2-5,CASSQAGTSGQETQYF,TGTGCCAGCAGCCAAGCAGGGACTAGCGGCCAAGAGACCCAGTACTTC
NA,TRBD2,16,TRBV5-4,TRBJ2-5,CASSSRPAGGEETQYF,TGTGCCAGCAGCTCTCGACCCGCGGGAGGGGAAGAGACCCAGTACTTC
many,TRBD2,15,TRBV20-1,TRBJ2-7,CSASGLAGDSYEQYF,TGCAGTGCCTCGGGACTAGCGGGAGACTCCTACGAGCAGTACTTC
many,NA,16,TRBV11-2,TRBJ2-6,CASSLGSGAGANVLTF,TGTGCCAGCAGCTTAGGATCAGGGGCTGGGGCCAACGTCCTGACTTTC
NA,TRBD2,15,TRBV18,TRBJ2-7,CASSPGLAEAYEQYF,TGTGCCAGCTCACCTGGACTAGCGGAAGCTTACGAGCAGTACTTC
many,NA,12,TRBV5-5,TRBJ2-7,CASSTTSYEQYF,TGTGCCAGCAGCACGACTAGCTACGAGCAGTACTTC
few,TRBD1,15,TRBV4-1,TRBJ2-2,CASSPGTGRTGELFF,TGCGCCAGCAGCCCCGGGACAGGGCGGACCGGGGAGCTGTTTTTT
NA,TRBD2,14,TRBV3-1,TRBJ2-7,CASRTSTSAREQYF,TGTGCCAGCAGGACCTCTACTAGCGCTCGCGAGCAGTACTTC
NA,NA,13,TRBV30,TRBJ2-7,CACLRGLSYEQYF,TGTGCCTGCCTCAGGGGCTTGTCCTACGAGCAGTACTTC
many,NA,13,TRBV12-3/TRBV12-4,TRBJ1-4,CASSSTRNEKLFF,TGTGCCAGCAGTTCGACCCGGAATGAAAAACTGTTTTTT
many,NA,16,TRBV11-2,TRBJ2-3,CASSFTGGAKTDTQYF,TGTGCCAGCAGCTTTACCGGGGGCGCGAAGACAGATACGCAGTATTTT
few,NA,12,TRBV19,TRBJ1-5,CASGSGNQPQHF,TGTGCCAGTGGATCGGGCAATCAGCCCCAGCATTTT
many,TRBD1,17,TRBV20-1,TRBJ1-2,CSARDPGGQGRGYGYTF,TGCAGTGCTAGAGATCCCGGGGGACAGGGTCGAGGCTATGGCTACACCTTC
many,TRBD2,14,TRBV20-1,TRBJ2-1,CSARWLAGYNEQFF,TGCAGTGCTAGATGGCTAGCGGGATACAATGAGCAGTTCTTC
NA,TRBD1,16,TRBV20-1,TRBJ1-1,CSAREPQGAWSTEAFF,TGCAGTGCTAGAGAACCTCAGGGGGCGTGGAGCACTGAAGCTTTCTTT
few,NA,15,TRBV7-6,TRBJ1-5,CASSLEGAGIQPQHF,TGTGCCAGCAGCTTAGAAGGGGCAGGGATCCAGCCCCAGCATTTT
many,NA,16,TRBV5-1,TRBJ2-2,CASSLAQGLRGGELFF,TGCGCCAGCAGCTTGGCCCAGGGGCTTCGGGGCGGGGAGCTGTTTTTT
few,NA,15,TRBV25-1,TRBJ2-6,CASNLWFSGANVLTF,TGTGCCAGCAACCTTTGGTTCTCTGGGGCCAACGTCCTGACTTTC
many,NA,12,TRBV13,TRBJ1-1,CASSSLDTEAFF,TGTGCCAGCAGTAGTTTGGACACTGAAGCTTTCTTT